This paragraph reports one T cell receptor beta chain. V gave up 2 bases and J gave up 3 bases; unmatched junction bases: 4. The germline V gene encodes CDR1 MNHEY and CDR2 SVGAGI. The length of the CDR3 is 14 residues. The assay was immunoSEQ multiplex PCR, and TCRdb's table has in-frame clones only and misses some. The table has over 55,000 clones, approximately 97% seen once. These data originate in a study of technical replicates of blood from a handful of donors. V usage is TRBV6-5 and J usage is TRBJ2-7; 7 nucleotides agree with TRBD1. Sequencing used T cells isolated from PBMCs. The clonotype originates from a human donor in good health. The DNA for the CDR3 is TGTGCCAGCAGTTACCGACAGGGAGACTACGAGCAGTACTTC. It yields the protein CASSYRQGDYEQYF.